Sequencing of this T cell receptor beta chain was carried out in a study of CD8 T cells in Susac syndrome. About the research overall: The Susac syndrome patients that were sequenced included about 6 with active disease and under ten in remission. There were Susac syndrome patients who were therapy-naive at blood draw, others on corticosteroids, and others on intravenous immunoglobulin alone.

It was negative isolation that provided the CD8+ and CD4+ T cells, whereas TEMRA cells were enriched by FACS. With random hexamers, reverse transcription was performed on about 0.5 to 1 ug of RNA. The CDR3 of TCR beta was amplified by immunoSEQ multiplex PCR across 54 Vbeta and 13 Jbeta. TCRdb reprocessed the immunoSEQ multiplex PCR reads via MiXCR and lists one record per CDR3 protein. Among under 200,000 distinct CDR3 sequences listed, roughly 95% were seen once. The V and J ends lost 10 bases and 8 bases respectively, with 17 bases between them. The germline V gene encodes CDR1 KGHDR and CDR2 SFDVKD. The CDR3 length is 13 residues.

The chain combines TRBV24-1 with TRBJ2-1; a weak D match, TRBD2 (6 bases). The sequenced sample consisted of CD4+ T cells from PBMCs. The TCR comes from a human donor with Susac syndrome. The CDR3 sequence is CATDRGFGYEQFF. The DNA for the CDR3 is TGTGCCACTGACCGGGGGTTTGGGTATGAGCAGTTCTTC.